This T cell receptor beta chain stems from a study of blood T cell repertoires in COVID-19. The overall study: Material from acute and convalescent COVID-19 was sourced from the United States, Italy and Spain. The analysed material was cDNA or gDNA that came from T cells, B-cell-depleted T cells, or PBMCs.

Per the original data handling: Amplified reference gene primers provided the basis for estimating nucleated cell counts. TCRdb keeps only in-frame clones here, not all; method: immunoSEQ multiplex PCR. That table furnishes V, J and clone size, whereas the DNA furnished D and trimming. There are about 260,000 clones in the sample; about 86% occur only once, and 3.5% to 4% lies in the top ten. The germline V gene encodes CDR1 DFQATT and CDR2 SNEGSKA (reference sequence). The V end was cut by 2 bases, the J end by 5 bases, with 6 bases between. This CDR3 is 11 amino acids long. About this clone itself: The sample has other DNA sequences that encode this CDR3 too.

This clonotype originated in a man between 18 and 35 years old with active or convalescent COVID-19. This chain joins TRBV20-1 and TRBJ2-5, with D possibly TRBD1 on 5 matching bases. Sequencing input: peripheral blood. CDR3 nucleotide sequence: TGCAGTGCTAGAAGGGGTGAGACCCAGTACTTC. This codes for CSARRGETQYF.